This T cell receptor (beta chain) was obtained from a study of OX40 agonist ivuxolimab in advanced cancers. On the study more broadly: An agonistic anti-OX40 (CD134) antibody, ivuxolimab, was used to treat the patients. Having had anti-PD-1, anti-PD-L1 or anti-CTLA-4 therapy before was allowed, and roughly 38% had some.

Points on this clone: What it recognizes is unknown.

The ends were cut back, 0 bases at V and 3 bases at J, with 16 bases in the middle. From germline, CDR1 is SGHDT and CDR2 YYEEEE. The CDR3 sequence is 16 residues long. Sequencing used immunoSEQ multiplex PCR; TCRdb keeps in-frame clones, though not all of them. The top ten hold about 25% of the sample, which has about 28,000 clones, approximately 85% seen once. Findings of the study overall: Several nonresponders also turned out to have low normalized T-cell clonal expansion.

This TCR came from an adult with an advanced solid tumor such as melanoma, head and neck, liver or kidney cancer. The genes are TRBV5-6 and TRBJ2-7; perhaps TRBD1 as D (5 bases). Sample: CD4+ or CD8+ T cells sorted from blood, taken in a trial of the OX40 agonist ivuxolimab. In nucleotides, the CDR3 is TGTGCCAGCAGCTTGGCCGGGTCAGGGCACGTCTACGAGCAGTACTTC. Its translation is CASSLAGSGHVYEQYF. The full variable domain, in which reference TRBV5-6 and TRBJ2-7 provide the parts outside the CDR3, is DAGVTQSPTHLIKTRGQQVTLRCSPKSGHDTVSWYQQALGQGPQFIFQYYEEEERQRGNFPDRFSGHQFPNYSSELNVNALLLGDSALYLCASSLAGSGHVYEQYFGPGTRLTVT.